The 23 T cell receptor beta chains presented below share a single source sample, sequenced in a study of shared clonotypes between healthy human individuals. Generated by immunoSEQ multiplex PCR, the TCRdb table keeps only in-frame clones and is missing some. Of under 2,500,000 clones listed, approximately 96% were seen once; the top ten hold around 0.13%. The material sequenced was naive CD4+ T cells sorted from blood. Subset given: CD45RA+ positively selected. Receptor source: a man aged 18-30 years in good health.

CDR3 region: CASSTLGDTEAFF. The CDR3 DNA reads as TGTGCCAGTAGTACCCTGGGGGACACTGAAGCTTTCTTT. The chain couples TRBV19 to TRBJ1-1; D perhaps matches TRBD1 (5 bases). CDR3 length equals 13 residues. Germline V gene lookup returns CDR1 LNHDA and CDR2 SQIVND (reference sequence). V was pared by 4 bases and J by 3 bases, with 9 bases between.

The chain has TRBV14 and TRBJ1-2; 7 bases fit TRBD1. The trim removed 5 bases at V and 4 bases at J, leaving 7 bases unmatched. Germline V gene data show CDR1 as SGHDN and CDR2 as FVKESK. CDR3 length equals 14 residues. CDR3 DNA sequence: TGTGCCAGCAGCGATCAGGGGGGCACCTATGGCTACACCTTC. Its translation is CASSDQGGTYGYTF.

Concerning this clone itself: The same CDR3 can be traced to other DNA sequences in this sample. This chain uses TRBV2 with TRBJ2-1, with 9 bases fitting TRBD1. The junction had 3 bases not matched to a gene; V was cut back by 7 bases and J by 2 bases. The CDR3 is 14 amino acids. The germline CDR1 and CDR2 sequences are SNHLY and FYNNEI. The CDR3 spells CASTRDRAYNEQFF. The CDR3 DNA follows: TGTGCCAGCACGAGGGACAGGGCCTACAATGAGCAGTTCTTC.

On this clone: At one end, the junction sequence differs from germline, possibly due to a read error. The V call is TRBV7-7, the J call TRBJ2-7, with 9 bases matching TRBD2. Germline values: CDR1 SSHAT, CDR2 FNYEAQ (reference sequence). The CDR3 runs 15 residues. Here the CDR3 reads CASSPGTSPAYEQYF. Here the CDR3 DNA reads TGTGCTAGCAGCCCAGGGACTAGCCCCGCCTACGAGCAGTACTTC. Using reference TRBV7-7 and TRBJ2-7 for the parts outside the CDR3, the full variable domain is GAGVSQSPRYKVTKRGQDVTLRCDPISSHATLYWYQQALGQGPEFLTYFNYEAQPDKSGLPSDRFSAERPEGSISTLTIQRTEQRDSAMYRCASSPGTSPAYEQYFGPGTRLTVT.

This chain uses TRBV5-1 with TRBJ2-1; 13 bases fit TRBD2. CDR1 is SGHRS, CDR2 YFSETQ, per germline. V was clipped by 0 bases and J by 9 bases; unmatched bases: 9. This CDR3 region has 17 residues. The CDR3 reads CASSLGPGTSGAAEQFF. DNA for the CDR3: TGCGCCAGCAGCTTGGGGCCCGGGACTAGCGGGGCAGCTGAGCAGTTCTTC. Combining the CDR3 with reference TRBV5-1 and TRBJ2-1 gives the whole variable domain KAGVTQTPRYLIKTRGQQVTLSCSPISGHRSVSWYQQTPGQGLQFLFEYFSETQRNKGNFPGRFSGRQFSNSRSEMNVSTLELGDSALYLCASSLGPGTSGAAEQFFGPGTRLTVL.

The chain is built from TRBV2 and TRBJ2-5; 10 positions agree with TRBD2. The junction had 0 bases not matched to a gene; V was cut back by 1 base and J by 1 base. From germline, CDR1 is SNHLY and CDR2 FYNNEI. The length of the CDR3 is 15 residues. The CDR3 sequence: CASSEVAGGQETQYF. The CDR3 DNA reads TGTGCCAGCAGTGAAGTAGCGGGGGGCCAAGAGACCCAGTACTTC.

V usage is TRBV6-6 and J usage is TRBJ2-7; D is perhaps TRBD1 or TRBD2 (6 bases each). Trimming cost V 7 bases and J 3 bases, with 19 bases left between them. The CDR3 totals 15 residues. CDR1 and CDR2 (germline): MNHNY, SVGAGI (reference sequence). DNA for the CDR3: TGTGCCAGCACCAACACAGGGAGGATAAACTACGAGCAGTACTTC. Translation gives CASTNTGRINYEQYF.

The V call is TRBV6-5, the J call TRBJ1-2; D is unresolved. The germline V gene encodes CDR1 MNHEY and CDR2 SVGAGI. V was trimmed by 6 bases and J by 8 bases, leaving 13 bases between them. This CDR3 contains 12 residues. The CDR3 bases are TGTGCCAGCAGAAAGGCCCAAGGGGGCTACACCTTC. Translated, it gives CASRKAQGGYTF.

The CDR3 sequence: CASSERGQETQYF. CDR3 sequence (DNA): TGTGCCAGCAGCGAGCGCGGGCAAGAGACCCAGTACTTC. V and J are TRBV9 and TRBJ2-5, with D perhaps TRBD2 (5 bases). Germline V gene sequence: CDR1 SGDLS, CDR2 YYNGEE. V dropped 3 bases and J dropped 2 bases, with 8 bases sitting between them. The CDR3 is 13 residues long.

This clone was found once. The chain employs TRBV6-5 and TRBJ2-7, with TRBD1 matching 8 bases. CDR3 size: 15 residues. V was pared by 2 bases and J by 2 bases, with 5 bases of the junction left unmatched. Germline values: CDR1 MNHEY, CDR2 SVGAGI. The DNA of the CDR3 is TGTGCCAGCAGTTACCGGAGACAGGGGCCCTACGAGCAGTACTTC. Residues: CASSYRRQGPYEQYF.

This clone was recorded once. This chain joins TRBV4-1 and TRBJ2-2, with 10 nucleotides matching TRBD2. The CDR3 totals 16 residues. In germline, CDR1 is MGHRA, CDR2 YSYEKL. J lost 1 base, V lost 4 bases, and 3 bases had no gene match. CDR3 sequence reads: CASSPRTSGNTGELFF. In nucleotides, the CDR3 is TGCGCCAGCAGCCCGAGGACTAGCGGGAACACCGGGGAGCTGTTTTTT.

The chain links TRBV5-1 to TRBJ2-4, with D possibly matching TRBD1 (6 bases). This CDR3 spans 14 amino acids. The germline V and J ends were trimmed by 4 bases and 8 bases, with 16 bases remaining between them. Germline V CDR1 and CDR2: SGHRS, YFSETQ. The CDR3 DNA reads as TGCGCCAGCAGCGGGAGTGGGGGCGGCGACATTCAGTACTTC. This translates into CASSGSGGGDIQYF.

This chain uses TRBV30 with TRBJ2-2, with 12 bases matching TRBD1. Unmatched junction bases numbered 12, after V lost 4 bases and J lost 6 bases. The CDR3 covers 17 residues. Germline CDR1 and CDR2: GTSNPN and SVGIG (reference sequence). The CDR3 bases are TGTGCCTGGAAGGGCGGGACAGGGGGCATCTTCGCCGGGGAGCTGTTTTTT. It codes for CAWKGGTGGIFAGELFF.

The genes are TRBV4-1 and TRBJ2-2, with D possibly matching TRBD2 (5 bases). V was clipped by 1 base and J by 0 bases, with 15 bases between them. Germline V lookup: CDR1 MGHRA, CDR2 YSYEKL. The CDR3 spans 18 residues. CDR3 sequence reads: CASSQGRLGQPNTGELFF. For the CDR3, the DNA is TGCGCCAGCAGCCAAGGGAGGCTTGGGCAACCGAACACCGGGGAGCTGTTTTTT.

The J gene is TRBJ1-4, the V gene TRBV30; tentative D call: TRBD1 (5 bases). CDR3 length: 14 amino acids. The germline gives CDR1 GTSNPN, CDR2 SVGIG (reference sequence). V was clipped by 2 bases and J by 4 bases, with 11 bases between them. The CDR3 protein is CAWSRDGINEKLFF. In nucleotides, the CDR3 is TGTGCCTGGAGTCGGGACGGAATTAATGAAAAACTGTTTTTT.

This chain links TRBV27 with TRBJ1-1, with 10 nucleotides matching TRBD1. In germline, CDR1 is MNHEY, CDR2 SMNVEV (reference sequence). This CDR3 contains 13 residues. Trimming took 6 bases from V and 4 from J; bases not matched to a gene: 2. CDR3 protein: CASSRQGATEAFF. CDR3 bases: TGTGCCAGCAGCCGACAGGGGGCCACTGAAGCTTTCTTT.

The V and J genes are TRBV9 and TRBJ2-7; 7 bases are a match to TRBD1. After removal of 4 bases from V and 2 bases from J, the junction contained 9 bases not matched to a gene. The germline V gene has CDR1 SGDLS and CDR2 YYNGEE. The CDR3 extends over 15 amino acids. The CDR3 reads CASSPQSGGAYEQYF. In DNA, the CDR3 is TGTGCCAGCAGCCCCCAGTCAGGGGGTGCCTACGAGCAGTACTTC.

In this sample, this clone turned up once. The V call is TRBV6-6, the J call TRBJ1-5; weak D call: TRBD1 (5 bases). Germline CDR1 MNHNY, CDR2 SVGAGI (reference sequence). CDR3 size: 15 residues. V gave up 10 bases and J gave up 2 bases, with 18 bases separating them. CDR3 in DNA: TGTGCCACCCAGCAGGGAGGGATGGGCAATCAGCCCCAGCATTTT. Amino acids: CATQQGGMGNQPQHF.

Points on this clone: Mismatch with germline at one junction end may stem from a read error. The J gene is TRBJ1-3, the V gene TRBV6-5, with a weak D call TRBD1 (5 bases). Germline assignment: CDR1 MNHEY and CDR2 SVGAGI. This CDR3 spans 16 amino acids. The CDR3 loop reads CASSNSGRGFGNTIYF. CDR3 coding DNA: TGTGCCAGCAGTAACTCGGGGCGGGGGTTTGGAAACACCATATATTTT.

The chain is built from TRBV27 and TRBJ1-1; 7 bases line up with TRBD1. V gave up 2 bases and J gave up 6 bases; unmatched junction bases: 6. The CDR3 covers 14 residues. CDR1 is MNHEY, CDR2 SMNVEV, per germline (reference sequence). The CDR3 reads CASSLRQGGSEAFF. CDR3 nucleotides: TGTGCCAGCAGTTTACGACAGGGAGGATCTGAAGCTTTCTTT.

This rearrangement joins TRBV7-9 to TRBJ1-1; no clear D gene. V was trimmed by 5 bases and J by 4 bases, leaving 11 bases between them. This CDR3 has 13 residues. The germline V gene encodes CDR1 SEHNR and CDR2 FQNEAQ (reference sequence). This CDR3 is CASSPAAATEAFF. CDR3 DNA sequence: TGTGCCAGCAGCCCCGCCGCTGCCACTGAAGCTTTCTTT.

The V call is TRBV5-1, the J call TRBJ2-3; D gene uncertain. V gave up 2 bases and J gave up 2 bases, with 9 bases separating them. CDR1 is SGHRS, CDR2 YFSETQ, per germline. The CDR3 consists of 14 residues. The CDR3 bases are TGCGCCAGCAGCTTTTCCGGATACACAGATACGCAGTATTTT. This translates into CASSFSGYTDTQYF.

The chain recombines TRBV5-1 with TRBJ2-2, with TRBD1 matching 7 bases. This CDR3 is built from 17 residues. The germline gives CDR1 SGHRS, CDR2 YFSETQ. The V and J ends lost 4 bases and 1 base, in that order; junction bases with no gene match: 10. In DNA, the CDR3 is TGCGCCAGCAGCCCGAAGACAGGGTTGGGGAACACCGGGGAGCTGTTTTTT. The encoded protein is CASSPKTGLGNTGELFF.